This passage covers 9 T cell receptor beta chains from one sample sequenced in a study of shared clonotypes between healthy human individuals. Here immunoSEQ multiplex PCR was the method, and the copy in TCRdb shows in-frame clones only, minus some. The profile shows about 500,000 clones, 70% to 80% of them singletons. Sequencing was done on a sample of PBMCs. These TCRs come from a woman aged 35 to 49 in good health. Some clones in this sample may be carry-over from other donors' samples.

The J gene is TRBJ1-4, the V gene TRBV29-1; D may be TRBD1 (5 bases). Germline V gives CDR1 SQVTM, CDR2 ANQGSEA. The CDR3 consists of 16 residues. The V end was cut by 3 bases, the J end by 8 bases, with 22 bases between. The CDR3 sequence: CSVEPAIGGFGEKLFF. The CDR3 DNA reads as TGCAGCGTTGAGCCCGCTATTGGGGGGTTTGGAGAAAAACTGTTTTTT.

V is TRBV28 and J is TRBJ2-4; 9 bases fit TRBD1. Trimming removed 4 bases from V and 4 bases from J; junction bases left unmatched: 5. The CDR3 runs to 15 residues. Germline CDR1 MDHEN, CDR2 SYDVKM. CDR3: CASSSSGTGKNIQYF. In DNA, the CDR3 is TGTGCCAGCAGTTCCTCCGGGACAGGGAAAAACATTCAGTACTTC. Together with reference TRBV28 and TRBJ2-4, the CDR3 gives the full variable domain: DVKVTQSSRYLVKRTGEKVFLECVQDMDHENMFWYRQDPGLGLRLIYFSYDVKMKEKGDIPEGYSVSREKKERFSLILESASTNQTSMYLCASSSSGTGKNIQYFGAGTRLSVL.

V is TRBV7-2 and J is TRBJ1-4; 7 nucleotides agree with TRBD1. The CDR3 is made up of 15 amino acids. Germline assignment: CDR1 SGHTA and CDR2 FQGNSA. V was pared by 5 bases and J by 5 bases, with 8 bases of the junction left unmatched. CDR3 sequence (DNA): TGTGCCAGCAGCCTAAACAGGGGCCAGAATGAAAAACTGTTTTTT. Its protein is CASSLNRGQNEKLFF.

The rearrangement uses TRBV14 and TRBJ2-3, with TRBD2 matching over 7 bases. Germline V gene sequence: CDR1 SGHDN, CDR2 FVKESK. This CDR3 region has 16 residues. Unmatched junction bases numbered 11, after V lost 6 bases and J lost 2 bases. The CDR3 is CASSVVGRAITDTQYF. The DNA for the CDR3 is TGTGCCAGCAGTGTGGTTGGGAGGGCCATCACAGATACGCAGTATTTT.

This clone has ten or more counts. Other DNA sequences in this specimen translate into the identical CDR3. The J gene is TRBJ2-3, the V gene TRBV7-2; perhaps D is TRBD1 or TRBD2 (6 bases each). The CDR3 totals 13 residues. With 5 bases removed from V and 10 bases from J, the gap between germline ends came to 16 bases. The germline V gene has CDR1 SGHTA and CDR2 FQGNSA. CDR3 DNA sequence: TGTGCCAGCAGCCCGACCCCGGGGGCGGCGCAGTATTTT. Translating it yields CASSPTPGAAQYF.

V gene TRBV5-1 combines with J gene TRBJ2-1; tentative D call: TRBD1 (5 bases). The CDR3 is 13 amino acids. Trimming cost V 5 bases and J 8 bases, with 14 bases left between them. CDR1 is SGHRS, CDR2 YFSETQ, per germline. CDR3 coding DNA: TGCGCCAGCAGGGCAGTGGGGCAGGATGAGCAGTTCTTC. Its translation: CASRAVGQDEQFF.

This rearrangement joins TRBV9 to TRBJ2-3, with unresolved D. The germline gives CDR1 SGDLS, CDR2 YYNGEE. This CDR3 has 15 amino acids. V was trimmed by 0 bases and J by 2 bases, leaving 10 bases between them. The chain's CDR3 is CASSVGGYSTDTQYF. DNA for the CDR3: TGTGCCAGCAGCGTAGGCGGATACTCCACAGATACGCAGTATTTT.

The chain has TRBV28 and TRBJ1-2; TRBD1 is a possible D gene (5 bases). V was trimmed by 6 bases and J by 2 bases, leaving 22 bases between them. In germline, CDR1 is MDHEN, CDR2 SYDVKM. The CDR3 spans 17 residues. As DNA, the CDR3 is TGTGCCAGCAGCGCCCTGAAGGTGCCAGGGAGGAACTATGGCTACACCTTC. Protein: CASSALKVPGRNYGYTF.

The CDR3 is CASSLTVLSYEQYF. CDR3 in DNA: TGTGCCAGCAGTTTGACTGTTCTCTCCTACGAGCAGTACTTC. This sequence joins TRBV27 and TRBJ2-7; D unresolved. The CDR3 is 14 residues long. CDR1 and CDR2 from the germline V gene are MNHEY and SMNVEV (reference sequence). Between the trimmed V and J ends, which lost 3 bases and 0 bases, there was a span of 9 bases.